These T cell receptor beta chains were read from a single sample in a study of T cell responses to AZD1222 COVID-19 vaccine. TCRdb keeps only in-frame clones here, not all; method: immunoSEQ multiplex PCR. The table lists 86,000 or so clones, about 92% of them singletons. This sample comprised peripheral blood, obtained on day 0 of AZD1222 vaccination. Every receptor here comes from an adult in good health. The CDR3 runs from the conserved cysteine through the conserved F or W. The D gene is left open where the match is weak. Clone size, where shown, is once, few, many, or a class for clones that have expanded.

TRBJ2-3 . . TRBV11-3 TGTGCCAGCAGCCCCGGAGCGACAGATACGCAGTATTTT CASSPGATDTQYF
TRBJ2-3 . . TRBV10-2 TGCGCCAGCAGTGAGTATAGGGATACGCAGTATTTT CASSEYRDTQYF
TRBJ1-2 . . TRBV2 TGTGCCAGCAGTCAGGACTCTAACTATGGCTACACCTTC CASSQDSNYGYTF
TRBJ2-3 . . TRBV9 TGTGCCAGCAGCGCCCCAGTGCCGGGGGCGAGGGCAGATACGCAGTATTTT CASSAPVPGARADTQYF
TRBJ1-4 . . TRBV7-8 TGTGCCAGCAGCATTGAGGAGCAAATACCCCCTGAAAAACTGTTTTTT CASSIEEQIPPEKLFF
TRBJ2-1 . few TRBV19 TGTGCCAGTAGTATAGACGAAAAACCCTACAGTGAGCAGTTCTTC CASSIDEKPYSEQFF
TRBJ1-2 TRBD1 . TRBV6-5 TGTGCCAGCAGTCCCCGGGACAGCTATGGCTACACCTTC CASSPRDSYGYTF
TRBJ2-7 . once TRBV7-9 TGTGCCAGCAGCTTAACCCCCCCGTACGAGCAGTACTTC CASSLTPPYEQYF
TRBJ2-3 . . TRBV24-1 TGTGCCACCAATAAACTAGGGACATTAAGCACAGATACGCAGTATTTT CATNKLGTLSTDTQYF
TRBJ2-1 TRBD1 . TRBV3-1/TRBV3-2 TGTGCCAGCAGCCCTCGACAGGGCCCAATCAATGAGCAGTTCTTC CASSPRQGPINEQFF
TRBJ1-2 . . TRBV12-3/TRBV12-4 TGTGCCAGCAGCAGGACAGTCTATGGCTACACCTTC CASSRTVYGYTF
TRBJ2-7 TRBD2 . TRBV9 TGTGCCAACCCGCCCGAGGATTTGGGCGGGAGGGCGGGAGAGCAGTACTTC CANPPEDLGGRAGEQYF
TRBJ2-2 . . TRBV5-1 TGCGCCAGCAAACTCGGGTCGAACACCGGGGAGCTGTTTTTT CASKLGSNTGELFF
TRBJ2-2 TRBD2 . TRBV2 TGTGCCAACAGCGAAGCGGGATTAAACACCGGGGAGCTGTTTTTT CANSEAGLNTGELFF
TRBJ2-2 TRBD1 . TRBV12-5 TGTGCTAGTGGTTTGGACGGGACAGGGCTGGAGGAGCTGTTTTTT CASGLDGTGLEELFF
TRBJ1-6 . . TRBV30 TGTGCCTGGAGTGTCGGCTGGTCCGATAATTCACCCCTCCACTTT CAWSVGWSDNSPLHF
TRBJ2-7 TRBD1 . TRBV30 TGTGCCTGGAGTGTCCAGGACAGGGGAATAAGAGAGCAGTACTTC CAWSVQDRGIREQYF
TRBJ1-5 . . TRBV14 TGTGCCAGCAGCCAAGGGGTACCTAGCAATCAGCCCCAGCATTTT CASSQGVPSNQPQHF
TRBJ2-1 TRBD2 . TRBV29-1 TGCAGCGTTGCCCCCTCTCTAGCGGGTAGCTCCTACAATGAGCAGTTCTTC CSVAPSLAGSSYNEQFF
TRBJ2-7 TRBD1 . TRBV19 TGTGCCAGTAGTATCACCGGGACAGGGGGCGACGAGCAGTACTTC CASSITGTGGDEQYF
TRBJ2-7 . . TRBV2 TGTGCCAGCAGAGAAAACAGGGAGCAGTACTTC CASRENREQYF
TRBJ2-2 TRBD1 once TRBV7-9 TGTGCCAGCAGTCCGGGACAGGGAAACACCGGGGAGCTGTTTTTT CASSPGQGNTGELFF
TRBJ1-3 . . TRBV28 TGTGCCAGCAGTTTAGAGGACGGAAGCTCTGGAAACACCATATATTTT CASSLEDGSSGNTIYF
TRBJ2-5 . . TRBV5-1 TGCGCCAGCAGCACCCTAGCTTTGGAGACCCAGTACTTC CASSTLALETQYF
TRBJ1-5 TRBD1 . TRBV7-2 TGTGCCAGCAGCTGGGGACAGGGGGTTGGTCAGCCCCAGCATTTT CASSWGQGVGQPQHF
TRBJ2-7 . . TRBV6-5 TGTGCCAGCAGTTATTTGGAAGGGGGGTACGAGCAGTACTTC CASSYLEGGYEQYF
TRBJ1-2 . . TRBV4-3 TGCGCCAGCAGCCAAACCACGGATAACTATGGCTACACCTTC CASSQTTDNYGYTF
TRBJ1-1 . . TRBV18 TGTGCCAGCTCACCTGGTGTTGGGGTGAGGACTGAAGCTTTCTTT CASSPGVGVRTEAFF
TRBJ1-4 . . TRBV18 TGTGCCAGCCGGCGAGGGGACGGAGAAAAACTGTTTTTT CASRRGDGEKLFF
TRBJ2-2 TRBD2 once TRBV7-2 TGTGCCAGCAGCTCCGGACTAGCGGGAGGAGTCGGGGAGCTGTTTTTT CASSSGLAGGVGELFF
TRBJ2-7 TRBD1 . TRBV10-3 TGTGCCATCAGGGGGGACAGCACCTACGAGCAGTACTTC CAIRGDSTYEQYF
TRBJ1-5 . . TRBV5-1 TGCGCCAGCAGCTCCACTTTGACGGGAGCACGGGCCAATCAGCCCCAGCATTTT CASSSTLTGARANQPQHF
TRBJ1-4 . . TRBV19 TGTGCCAGTAGGGGGACCCAAACTAATGAAAAACTGTTTTTT CASRGTQTNEKLFF
TRBJ2-7 TRBD2 . TRBV19 TGTGCCAGTAGTCGGGGCCTAGCGGGGGGACCCTACGAGCAGTACTTC CASSRGLAGGPYEQYF
TRBJ2-2 . . TRBV10-1 TGCGCCAGCAGTGAGACCGCGGGCACCGGGGAGCTGTTTTTT CASSETAGTGELFF
TRBJ2-5 TRBD2 . TRBV2 TGTGCCAGCAGGGCTGAAGGGAGCGGGGGAGAGACCCAGTACTTC CASRAEGSGGETQYF
TRBJ2-7 TRBD1 once TRBV12-3/TRBV12-4 TGTGCCAGCAGCCTCCGGGACAGGGACGAGCAGTACTTC CASSLRDRDEQYF
TRBJ2-3 TRBD2 once TRBV4-1 TGCGCCAGCAGCCTAAAACTCAGCCTCGGGACTAGCGTTACTAGCACAGATACGCAGTATTTT CASSLKLSLGTSVTSTDTQYF
TRBJ2-7 . . TRBV19 TGTGCCAGTAGTATCTCTTTTGCGGAGACAGCCTCCTACGAGCAGTACTTC CASSISFAETASYEQYF
TRBJ1-4 . . TRBV12-3/TRBV12-4 TGTGCCAGCAGCTTCATGTACGAAAAACTGTTTTTT CASSFMYEKLFF
TRBJ1-1 . . TRBV24-1 TGTGCCGCCTCACCCGGACGGGGGGCTAGGAACACTGAAGCTTTCTTT CAASPGRGARNTEAFF
TRBJ2-7 TRBD1 once TRBV19 TGTGCCAGTAGTACCCGGGACAGGGGAGGCGAGCAGTACTTC CASSTRDRGGEQYF
TRBJ2-6 . . TRBV5-1 TGCGCCAGCAGCTTGAAGTCTGGGGCCAACGTCCTGACTTTC CASSLKSGANVLTF
TRBJ2-7 . once TRBV7-9 TGTGCCAGCAGCCCAGCGGGTCTCGTCTACGAGCAGTACTTC CASSPAGLVYEQYF
TRBJ2-3 TRBD1 . TRBV11-3 TGTGCCAGCAGCTCTCCACAAGGACAGGGGGATACGCAGTATTTT CASSSPQGQGDTQYF
TRBJ2-3 . . TRBV5-4 TGTGCCAGCAGCCACCGGGACGTCACAGATACGCAGTATTTT CASSHRDVTDTQYF
TRBJ2-5 . . TRBV7-6 TGTGCCAGCAGCTTAGGTTCGGAGTTAGGGTTGGCCCAGTACTTC CASSLGSELGLAQYF
TRBJ1-4 . . TRBV3-1/TRBV3-2 TGTGCCAGCAGCCAGGTAAACAGAAGGCTGTTTTTT CASSQVNRRLFF
TRBJ1-1 . . TRBV7-9 TGTGCCAGCAGCTCAGCCCTCTTAGGGAACACTGAAGCTTTCTTT CASSSALLGNTEAFF
TRBJ2-5 . . TRBV7-2 TGTGCCAGCAGCTTAGCGGGGTGGGGAGAGACCCAGTACTTC CASSLAGWGETQYF
TRBJ2-3 . . TRBV21-1 TGTGCCAGCAGCAAATTGCCGCAGGGCAACACAGATACGCAGTATTTT CASSKLPQGNTDTQYF
TRBJ1-5 TRBD1 . TRBV7-2 TGTGCCAGCAGCTTACCGGGACAGTCTCAGCCCCAGCATTTT CASSLPGQSQPQHF
TRBJ2-7 . . TRBV28 TGTGCCAGCATGGACAACCCCTACGAGCAGTACTTC CASMDNPYEQYF
TRBJ2-2 . . TRBV27 TGTGCCAGCTCGGCTACCGGGGAGCTGTTTTTT CASSATGELFF
TRBJ2-7 TRBD2 once TRBV5-1 TGCGCCAGCAGCTTGACTAGCGGGGTCTACGAGCAGTACTTC CASSLTSGVYEQYF